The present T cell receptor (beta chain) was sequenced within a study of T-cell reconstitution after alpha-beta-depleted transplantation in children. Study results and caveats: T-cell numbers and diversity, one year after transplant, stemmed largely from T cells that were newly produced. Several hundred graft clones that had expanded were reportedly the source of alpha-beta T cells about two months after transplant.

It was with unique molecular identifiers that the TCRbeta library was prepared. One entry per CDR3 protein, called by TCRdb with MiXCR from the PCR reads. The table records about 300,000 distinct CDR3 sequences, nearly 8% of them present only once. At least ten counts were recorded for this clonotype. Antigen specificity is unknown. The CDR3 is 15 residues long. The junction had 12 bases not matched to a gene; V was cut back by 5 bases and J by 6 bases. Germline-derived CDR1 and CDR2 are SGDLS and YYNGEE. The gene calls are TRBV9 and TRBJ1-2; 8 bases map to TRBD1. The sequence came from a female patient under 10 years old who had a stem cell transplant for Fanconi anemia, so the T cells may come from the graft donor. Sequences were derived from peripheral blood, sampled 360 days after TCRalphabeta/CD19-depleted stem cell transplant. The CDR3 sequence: CASRLSDRANDGYTF. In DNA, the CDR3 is TGTGCCAGCAGACTCTCGGACAGGGCGAATGATGGCTACACCTTC.